This T cell receptor (beta chain) appears in the sequencing data of a study of blood T cell repertoires in COVID-19. Study in general: Sites in the United States, Italy and Spain provided acute and convalescent COVID-19 samples. The cDNA or gDNA used as material had been derived from T cells, B-cell-depleted T cells, or PBMCs.

Libraries were prepared by immunoSEQ multiplex PCR; TCRdb keeps only in-frame clonotypes and omits some of them. The sample has 300,000 to 350,000 clones; 90% are singletons. The sequence was obtained from a woman aged 40 to 50 with COVID-19, enrolled during active disease. Sequencing used peripheral blood.

In DNA, the CDR3 is TGTGCCAGCAGTTACGACAGGGGCCCGGGCACCGGGGAGCTGTTTTTT. As protein: CASSYDRGPGTGELFF. The chain joins TRBV6-5 to TRBJ2-2; 8 bases map to TRBD1. The CDR3 contains 16 residues. The trim removed 2 bases at V and 4 bases at J, leaving 6 bases unmatched. Germline CDR1 and CDR2: MNHEY and SVGAGI.